This entry features one T cell receptor (beta chain) sequence. What it binds is unknown. These data are taken from a study of cytotoxic CD8 clonotypes in ibrutinib-treated CLL. Study at large: Of a cohort that held 11 to 12 relapsed/refractory and 15 treatment-naive patients, 17 to 18 were IGHV unmutated.

Study-wide results and caveats: Public clonotypes were uncommon and contracted or stayed stable on treatment. Measured clonality at baseline was greater than in age-matched healthy donors and tracked with circulating CD8+ T-cell counts.

The CDR3 runs 16 residues. V lost 4 bases, J lost 6 bases, and 15 bases stayed unmatched. CDR1 and CDR2 (germline): MGHRA, YSYEKL. Sequencing used immunoSEQ multiplex PCR; TCRdb keeps in-frame clones, though not all of them. The sample includes 30,000 to 40,000 clones, roughly two thirds of them seen just once. The TCR originated in a human donor with chronic lymphocytic leukemia. Sequenced here: PBMCs, sampled before ibrutinib treatment. The chain carries TRBV4-1 and TRBJ2-7; 7 nucleotides align to TRBD2. CDR3 region: CASSRVPGGWGGEQYF. DNA of the CDR3: TGCGCCAGCAGCCGCGTCCCGGGAGGTTGGGGAGGCGAGCAGTACTTC.